The rows below give T cell receptor beta chains drawn from one sample of a study of T cell responses to AZD1222 COVID-19 vaccine. The repertoire was sequenced with immunoSEQ multiplex PCR; TCRdb's copy has only in-frame clones and lacks some. Here the sample spans 170,000 or so clones, about 92% being singletons. The specimen comprised peripheral blood, sampled on day 0 of AZD1222 vaccination. The receptors were sampled from an adult in good health. Both conserved end residues are part of each CDR3. D genes are given only for firm matches. A row's size may be missing; if present it is once, few, many or a size class.

size	V	D	J	DNA	CDR3
NA	TRBV28	TRBD1	TRBJ1-2	TGTGCCAGCAGTTTACCCAGGGGGCAGGGGGACTATGGCTACACCTTC	CASSLPRGQGDYGYTF
NA	TRBV19	NA	TRBJ1-4	TGTGCCAGTAGTCTCGACAGTTCCAATGAAAAACTGTTTTTT	CASSLDSSNEKLFF
NA	TRBV19	NA	TRBJ1-1	TGTGCCAGTAGTCTGCTGGCGGGGAGGAACACTGAAGCTTTCTTT	CASSLLAGRNTEAFF
NA	TRBV18	TRBD1	TRBJ1-2	TGTGCCAGCTCACCGCTGGGACAGCCAAACTATGGCTACACCTTC	CASSPLGQPNYGYTF
few	TRBV5-1	NA	TRBJ1-5	TGCGCCAGCAGCTTGGAGGGCAGTGGCAATCAGCCCCAGCATTTT	CASSLEGSGNQPQHF
NA	TRBV18	NA	TRBJ2-3	TGTGCCAGCTCACTCGTGGGGGCCCCAGATGATACGCAGTATTTT	CASSLVGAPDDTQYF
NA	TRBV4-1	NA	TRBJ2-3	TGCGCCAGCAGCCAGGGACCAATAGGAGATACGCAGTATTTT	CASSQGPIGDTQYF
NA	TRBV11-2	TRBD2	TRBJ2-1	TGTGCCAGCAGCTTTCTTCGGGGGGCCTACAATGAGCAGTTCTTC	CASSFLRGAYNEQFF
few	TRBV6-5	NA	TRBJ1-2	TGTGCCAGCAGTCGCCAGCCGACAAGTTTTTATGGCTACACCTTC	CASSRQPTSFYGYTF
few	TRBV21-1	NA	TRBJ2-7	TGTGCCAGCAGGGTTTTTTTGAACGAGCAGTACTTC	CASRVFLNEQYF
NA	TRBV25-1	NA	TRBJ1-2	TGTGCCAGCAGTGGAACAGGGAGGCTCAGTGGCTACACCTTC	CASSGTGRLSGYTF
NA	TRBV5-1	NA	TRBJ1-1	TGCGCCAGCAGCTTGCCCGCGAACACTGAAGCTTTCTTT	CASSLPANTEAFF
once	TRBV20-1	TRBD1	TRBJ1-5	TGCAGTGCTAGTTCTGGACAGGTGGGTCAGCCCCAGCATTTT	CSASSGQVGQPQHF